The clone carrying this TCR beta chain was picked up a small number of times. Its antigen is still unknown. CDR1 is SGHTA, CDR2 FQGNSA, per germline. This CDR3 is built from 13 residues. The junction had 6 bases not matched to a gene; V was cut back by 4 bases and J by 7 bases. It was template switching that added a universal primer site, and there were unique molecular identifiers on the cDNA. Via MiXCR, TCRdb re-called the 5' RACE reads, giving one row per CDR3 protein. The repertoire has approximately 230,000 distinct CDR3 sequences, about 6.7% of them found once; the top ten carry roughly 15%. This entry belongs to a study of identical twins. The study, taken as a whole, reports: Models underestimated TCR alpha sharing (out-of-frame) in monozygotic twins.

These data were also filed under a second study, of T cells expressing NK-cell markers. This second report adds: Each TCR beta repertoire originated in sorted T cells that were CD3+CD56+NKG2C+, CD3+CD56+NKG2C- or CD3+CD56-NKG2C+.

The chain is built from TRBV7-2 and TRBJ1-1; 7 bases fit TRBD1. The sample comprised CD8+ T cells sorted from blood. The receptor's source is a young woman in good health. This CDR3 reads CASSSTGVNEAFF. CDR3 bases: TGTGCCAGCAGCTCTACAGGGGTTAATGAAGCTTTCTTT.